The sample holds many counts of the clone carrying this T cell receptor beta chain. Its target is not known. As the template, RNA transcripts were used to amplify TCR beta CDR3 regions. Following a first-round RT-PCR that used HTBI primers, a second-round multiplex PCR was carried out. TCRdb reprocessed the multiplex PCR reads with MiXCR, giving one entry per CDR3 protein. The sample yields about 620,000 distinct CDR3 sequences, 20% to 25% seen once. No donor had other autoimmune disease, uncontrolled infection, pregnancy or lactation. This CDR3 is 15 amino acids long. Germline V lookup: CDR1 WNHNN, CDR2 SYGVQD (reference sequence). The V and J ends lost 0 bases and 2 bases respectively, with 11 bases between them. The data were obtained in a study of Graves' ophthalmopathy and Graves' hyperthyroidism. Study results and caveats: Discriminating ophthalmopathy from stable hyperthyroidism, a 13-signature model attained a sensitivity of under 90% and a specificity of about 83%. Blood samples also showed most expanded thyroid clonotypes exceeding 0.001 frequency.

The chain couples TRBV10-1 to TRBJ2-7; D gene ambiguous. Input material: peripheral blood. The sequence was collected from a woman under 30 with stable Graves' hyperthyroidism. Some clones in this sample may be carry-over from other donors' samples. CDR3 nucleotides: TGCGCCAGCAGTGAGTCGAGCAGGCTCCCCTACGAGCAGTACTTC. Encoded protein: CASSESSRLPYEQYF.